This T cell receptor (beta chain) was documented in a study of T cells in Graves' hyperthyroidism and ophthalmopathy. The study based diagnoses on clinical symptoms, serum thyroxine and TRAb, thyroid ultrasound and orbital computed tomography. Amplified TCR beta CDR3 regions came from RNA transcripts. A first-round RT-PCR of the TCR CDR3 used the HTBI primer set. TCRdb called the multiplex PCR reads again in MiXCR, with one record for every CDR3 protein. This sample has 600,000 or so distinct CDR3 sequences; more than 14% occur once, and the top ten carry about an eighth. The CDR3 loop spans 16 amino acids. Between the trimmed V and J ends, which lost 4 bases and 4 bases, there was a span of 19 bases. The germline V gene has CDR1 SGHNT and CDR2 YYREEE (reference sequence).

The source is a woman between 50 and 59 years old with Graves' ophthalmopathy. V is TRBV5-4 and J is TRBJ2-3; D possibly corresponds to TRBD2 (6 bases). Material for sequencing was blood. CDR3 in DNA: TGTGCCAGCAGCATCTTTGGCGGAGGGCGGGCAGATACGCAGTATTTT. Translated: CASSIFGGGRADTQYF.